This is a list of T cell receptor beta chains from one sample in a study of blood T cells in healthy people across ages. In TCRdb, the 5' RACE reads were re-called with MiXCR into one record per CDR3 protein. The table shows 890,000 or so distinct CDR3 sequences, with 60% to 80% occurring only once. Specimen: blood. Receptor source: a man in his thirties or forties in good health. The CDR3 runs from the conserved cysteine through the conserved F or W. The order of the fields is D gene, clone size, J gene, V gene, CDR3 DNA, CDR3 protein. D genes are given only for firm matches. The listing skips clone size in some rows; elsewhere it reads once, few, many or a size class.

-,few,TRBJ2-1,TRBV15,TGTGCCACCAGGGCCTTATCCAATGAGCAGTTCTTC,CATRALSNEQFF
-,-,TRBJ2-5,TRBV29-1,TGCAGCGTTCAGGGGCCGCCAGAGACCCAGTACTTC,CSVQGPPETQYF
-,-,TRBJ2-1,TRBV6-9,TGTGCCAGCAGTTATCAGCACCATAACAGCAGGTTCTTC,CASSYQHHNSRFF
-,few,TRBJ2-5,TRBV29-1,TGCAGCGCTGTTGAGGGAGAGACCCAGTACTTC,CSAVEGETQYF
-,few,TRBJ1-5,TRBV5-5,TGTGCCAGCAGCTTGGGTCAGTCCTACCCGCCCCAGCATTTT,CASSLGQSYPPQHF
-,few,TRBJ1-5,TRBV12-3/TRBV12-4,TGTGCCAGCAGTTTATCGGTCTATAGCAATCAGCCCCAGCATTTT,CASSLSVYSNQPQHF
TRBD1,once,TRBJ1-1,TRBV18,TGTGCCAGCTCACCAGTCGGACAGGGGAGCACTGAAGCTTTCTTT,CASSPVGQGSTEAFF
TRBD1,few,TRBJ2-3,TRBV6-6,TGTGCCAGCAGTTACCCCCCAGGGGGCGTGGGAACAGATACGCAGTATTTT,CASSYPPGGVGTDTQYF
TRBD1,-,TRBJ1-5,TRBV10-3,TGTGCCATCAGTGAGTCGAGGACAGGGGAAAGAGGTCAGCCCCAGCATTTT,CAISESRTGERGQPQHF
-,few,TRBJ1-4,TRBV7-9,TGTGCCAGCAGCCTACAGTTATCAACTAATGAAAAACTGTTTTTT,CASSLQLSTNEKLFF
TRBD2,-,TRBJ2-1,TRBV24-1,TGTGCCACCAGTGATTTAGCGGGGAGCTCCTACAATGAGCAGTTCTTC,CATSDLAGSSYNEQFF
TRBD1,-,TRBJ1-2,TRBV20-1,TGCAGTGCCCTCCCGTTGAGGGGGCGCGACTATGGCTACACCTTC,CSALPLRGRDYGYTF
-,-,TRBJ2-7,TRBV29-1,TGCAGCGCCGAGGTCTCAGGTACCTACGAGCAGTACTTC,CSAEVSGTYEQYF
TRBD2,-,TRBJ2-1,TRBV5-1,TGCGCCAGCAGCTTGGGTGGTAGCGGGAGGGCCAATGAGCAGTTCTTC,CASSLGGSGRANEQFF
TRBD1,few,TRBJ2-1,TRBV10-3,TGTGCCATCAGTGAGTTCCTCCGGACAGGGGATCTAGGGGAGCAGTTCTTC,CAISEFLRTGDLGEQFF
-,-,TRBJ2-3,TRBV9,TGTGCCAGCAGCGTAGATCTGGGCGAACTAAGCACAGATACGCAGTATTTT,CASSVDLGELSTDTQYF
TRBD2,-,TRBJ2-7,TRBV14,TGTGCCAGCAGCCAAGTAGCGGGGGGTTGGGCCGAGCAGTACTTC,CASSQVAGGWAEQYF
TRBD2,few,TRBJ2-1,TRBV29-1,TGCAGCGTTGAAACGGATAGCGGGGCTATATACAATGAGCAGTTCTTC,CSVETDSGAIYNEQFF
-,-,TRBJ2-5,TRBV12-3/TRBV12-4,TGTGCCAGCAGTTTTGGCACGTACCAAGAGACCCAGTACTTC,CASSFGTYQETQYF
TRBD1,-,TRBJ2-7,TRBV4-2,TGTGCCAGCAGCCCACAGACAGGGAGAAGCTCCTACGAGCAGTACTTC,CASSPQTGRSSYEQYF
TRBD1,-,TRBJ1-4,TRBV29-1,TGCAGCGTTGGACAGGGCGGCCTCGGTGAAAAACTGTTTTTT,CSVGQGGLGEKLFF
-,few,TRBJ2-5,TRBV28,TGTGCCAGCAGTTCCACCCGGACACCCTTCCGACGGGAGACCCAGTACTTC,CASSSTRTPFRRETQYF
-,-,TRBJ2-1,TRBV5-1,TGCGCCAGCAGCTTGGAATTAGCGGATATCTACAATGAGCAGTTCTTC,CASSLELADIYNEQFF
-,-,TRBJ1-2,TRBV28,TGTGCCAGCAGTCTGGGAGGCAGGGGCGACTATGGCTACACCTTC,CASSLGGRGDYGYTF
-,many,TRBJ2-6,TRBV3-1,TGTGCCAGCAGCCAAGATTGGACAGAGACTGGGGCCAACGTCCTGACTTTC,CASSQDWTETGANVLTF
-,-,TRBJ2-5,TRBV10-3,TGTGCCATCAGTGATGGCCAACCAGAGACCCAGTACTTC,CAISDGQPETQYF
TRBD2,-,TRBJ2-1,TRBV14,TGTGCCAGCAGGCTGACTAGCGGGGGGCCCCCCGTTGAGCAGTTCTTC,CASRLTSGGPPVEQFF
TRBD1,few,TRBJ1-5,TRBV12-3/TRBV12-4,TGTGCCAGCAGAGCCAACAGGGGGGGTCAGCCCCAGCATTTT,CASRANRGGQPQHF
-,once,TRBJ2-5,TRBV6-2/TRBV6-3,TGTGCCAGCAGCAAGGCCCTGTTGGTCGAGACCCAGTACTTC,CASSKALLVETQYF
-,-,TRBJ1-2,TRBV29-1,TGCAGCGTTAATTGGCAGAACTATGGCTACACCTTC,CSVNWQNYGYTF
-,many,TRBJ2-5,TRBV7-9,TGTGCCAGCAGCTCAGGGTCCCAAGAGACCCAGTACTTC,CASSSGSQETQYF
-,-,TRBJ2-1,TRBV30,TGTGCCTGCCTTTACACAGAGAATGAGCAGTTCTTC,CACLYTENEQFF
-,few,TRBJ2-7,TRBV27,TGTGCCAGCAGCCACACAGGTTACGAGCAGTACTTC,CASSHTGYEQYF
-,-,TRBJ2-7,TRBV9,TGTGCCAGCAGTCCAGCCACGGGGACCTCCTACAATGAGCAGTACTTC,CASSPATGTSYNEQYF
TRBD2,-,TRBJ2-2,TRBV14,TGTGCCAGCAGGGCAACTAGCGGGGGCGACGGGGAGCTGTTTTTT,CASRATSGGDGELFF
-,-,TRBJ1-5,TRBV4-3,TGCGCCAGCAGCCAAGAGCCTACGGGGGTGGGCAATCAGCCCCAGCATTTT,CASSQEPTGVGNQPQHF
TRBD1,-,TRBJ2-6,TRBV9,TGTGCCAGCAGGAGCCATGGGACAGGGGGACCCTCTGGGGCCAACGTCCTGACTTTC,CASRSHGTGGPSGANVLTF
TRBD2,-,TRBJ2-1,TRBV20-1,TGCAGTGCTAGAGCGGTCGGGAGGGCCATTAATGAGCAGTTCTTC,CSARAVGRAINEQFF
-,-,TRBJ2-1,TRBV12-3/TRBV12-4,TGTGCCAGCTACCTACTAGAAGACTACAATGAGCAGTTCTTC,CASYLLEDYNEQFF
-,-,TRBJ2-3,TRBV9,TGTGCCAGCAGCTCACCTAACTCAGATACGCAGTATTTT,CASSSPNSDTQYF
-,-,TRBJ2-7,TRBV9,TGTGCCAGCAGCGTAAAACCATACCTGGTTGGGGGCCAGGGGACCTACGAGCAGTACTTC,CASSVKPYLVGGQGTYEQYF
-,-,TRBJ1-2,TRBV6-5,TGTGCCAGCAGTTACCGACAGATGTATGGCTACACCTTC,CASSYRQMYGYTF
-,-,TRBJ2-7,TRBV5-1,TGCGCCAGCACCCCGAGGGGGGTCGAGCAGTACTTC,CASTPRGVEQYF
TRBD2,-,TRBJ2-5,TRBV20-1,TGCAGTGCCGAGGGACTAGCGGCCTTCCAAGAGACCCAGTACTTC,CSAEGLAAFQETQYF
TRBD1,-,TRBJ1-2,TRBV7-2,TGTGCCAGCAGCTTCAACAGGGGGAACTATGGCTACACCTTC,CASSFNRGNYGYTF
-,-,TRBJ2-7,TRBV20-1,TGCAGTGCTAGAGATAAGGGAATTTACGAGCAGTACTTC,CSARDKGIYEQYF